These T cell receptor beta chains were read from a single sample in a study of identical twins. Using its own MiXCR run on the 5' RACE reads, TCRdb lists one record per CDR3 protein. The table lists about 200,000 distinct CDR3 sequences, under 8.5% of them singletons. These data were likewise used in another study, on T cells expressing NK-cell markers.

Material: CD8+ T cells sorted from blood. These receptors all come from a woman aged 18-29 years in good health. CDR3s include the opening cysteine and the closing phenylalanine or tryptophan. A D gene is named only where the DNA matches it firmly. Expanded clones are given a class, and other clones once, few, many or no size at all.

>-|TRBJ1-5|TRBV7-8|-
TGTGCCAGCAGCTTAGTAGCGGGGGGCGCACGGGGGAACCAGCCCCAGCATTTT
CASSLVAGGARGNQPQHF
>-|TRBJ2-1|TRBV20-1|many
TGCAGTGCGGAGACAGTGTCCTACAATGAGCAGTTCTTC
CSAETVSYNEQFF
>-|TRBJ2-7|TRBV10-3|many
TGTGCCATCACCCCGACAGAGCTGGCTTCCTACGAGCAGTACTTC
CAITPTELASYEQYF
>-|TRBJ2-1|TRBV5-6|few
TGTGCCAGCAGCAGCGGTCCATCGGAGTTCTTC
CASSSGPSEFF
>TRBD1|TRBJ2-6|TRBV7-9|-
TGTGCCAGCAGCTTGCCCAGGGGGCCGGGGGCCAACGTCCTGACTTTC
CASSLPRGPGANVLTF
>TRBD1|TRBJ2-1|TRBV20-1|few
TGCAGTGCTGAAGGACAGGGAAGTGGGAATGAGCAGTTCTTC
CSAEGQGSGNEQFF
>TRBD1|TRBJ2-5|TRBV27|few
TGTGCCAGCCTCGGACAGGGTGGAGAGACCCAGTACTTC
CASLGQGGETQYF
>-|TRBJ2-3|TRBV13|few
TGTGCCAGCAGCCCGTGGGGGGACTCAGATACGCAGTATTTT
CASSPWGDSDTQYF
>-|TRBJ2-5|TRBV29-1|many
TGCAGCGTTGAGCGGCGGGGACGAACAGAGACCCAGTACTTC
CSVERRGRTETQYF
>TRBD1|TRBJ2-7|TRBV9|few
TGTGCCAGCAGCGTGGACAGGGTCCACGAGCAGTACTTC
CASSVDRVHEQYF
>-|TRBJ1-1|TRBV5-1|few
TGCGCCAGCAGCTTGGTTTTTGCTAACACTGAAGCTTTCTTT
CASSLVFANTEAFF
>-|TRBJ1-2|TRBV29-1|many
TGCAGCGCCTACGTCCCCCAGGGGAAGGACTATGGCTACACCTTC
CSAYVPQGKDYGYTF
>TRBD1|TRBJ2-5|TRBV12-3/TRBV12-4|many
TGTGCCAGCAGTTTAGCGGGACAGGGGAAACTGGAGACCCAGTACTTC
CASSLAGQGKLETQYF
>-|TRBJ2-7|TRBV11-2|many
TGTGCCAGCAGCTCGACCGGCGGGTCTCATGGGGACTTC
CASSSTGGSHGDF
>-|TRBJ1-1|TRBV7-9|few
TGTGCCAGCAGATTAGGAGGGGGTCGCCTCACTGAAGCTTTCTTT
CASRLGGGRLTEAFF
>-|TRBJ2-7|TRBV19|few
TGTGCCAGTAGTATAGCCTACTCCTACGAGCAGTACTTC
CASSIAYSYEQYF
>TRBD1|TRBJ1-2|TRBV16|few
TGTGCCAGCAGCCAATCGAGGGGACAGGGTGATGGCTACACCTTC
CASSQSRGQGDGYTF
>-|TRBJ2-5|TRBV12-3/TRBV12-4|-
TGTGCCAGCAGTTTAAGTGAAGGGAGTTGGACCCAGTACTTC
CASSLSEGSWTQYF
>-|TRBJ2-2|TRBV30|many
TGTGCCTGGGGAGGCTGGAGGGCCGCCGGGGAGCTGTTTTTT
CAWGGWRAAGELFF
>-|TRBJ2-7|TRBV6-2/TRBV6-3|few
TGTGCCAGCACCTATGGTGTTGGTGAGCAGTACTTC
CASTYGVGEQYF
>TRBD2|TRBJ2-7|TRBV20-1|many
TGCAGTGCTAGAGACCGGACTAGCGGATCCTACGAGCAGTACTTC
CSARDRTSGSYEQYF
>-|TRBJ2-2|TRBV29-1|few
TGCAGCGCAATTCCCCTGCGGGGAACCGGGGAGCTGTTTTTT
CSAIPLRGTGELFF
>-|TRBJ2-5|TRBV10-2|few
TGCGCCAGCAGTGAGTCGGGGAGCGGTCAAGAGACCCAGTACTTC
CASSESGSGQETQYF
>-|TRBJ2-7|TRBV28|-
TGTGCCAGCAGTTTCGTGGTTACAGGCAACTCCTACGAGCAGTACTTC
CASSFVVTGNSYEQYF
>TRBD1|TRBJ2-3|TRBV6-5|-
TGTGCCAGCAGTTACTCGCAGGGGGCTGCAGATACGCAGTATTTT
CASSYSQGAADTQYF
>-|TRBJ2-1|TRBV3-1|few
TGTGCCAGCAGCCAAGAGCCTGACAATGAGCAGTTCTTC
CASSQEPDNEQFF
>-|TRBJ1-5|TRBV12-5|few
TGTGCTAGTGGTCCCGGCCGCCTTGACGGCGGTCAGCCCCAGCATTTT
CASGPGRLDGGQPQHF
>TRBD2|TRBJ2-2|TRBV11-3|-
TGTGCCAGCAGCTTAGGCCGACTAGCGCTGAACACCGGGGAGCTGTTTTTT
CASSLGRLALNTGELFF
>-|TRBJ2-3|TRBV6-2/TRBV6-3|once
TGTGCCAGCAGTTACCCGCCGCAGGGAGGAGATACGCAGTATTTT
CASSYPPQGGDTQYF
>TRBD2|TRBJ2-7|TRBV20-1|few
TGCAGTGCTCACGGACTAGCGGGGGGCTACGAGCAGTACTTC
CSAHGLAGGYEQYF
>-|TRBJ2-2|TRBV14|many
TGTGCCAGCAGCCAAGTGGTTAACACCGGGGAGCTGTTTTTT
CASSQVVNTGELFF
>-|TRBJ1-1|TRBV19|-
TGTGCCAGTAGTATAGGAGTGAACACTGAAGCTTTCTTT
CASSIGVNTEAFF
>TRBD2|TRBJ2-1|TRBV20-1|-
TGCAGTGCCATATCCCTAGCGGGAATTTACAATGAGCAGTTCTTC
CSAISLAGIYNEQFF
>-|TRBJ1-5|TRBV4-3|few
TGCGCCAGCAGCCAAGGGTGGGACAGCAATCAGCCCCAGCATTTT
CASSQGWDSNQPQHF
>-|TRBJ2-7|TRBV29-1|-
TGCAGCGTTGAAACAGGCGATTCCTACGAGCAGTACTTC
CSVETGDSYEQYF
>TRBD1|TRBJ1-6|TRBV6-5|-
TGTGCCAGCAGTTACCCAGGGGGTAATTCACCCCTCCACTTT
CASSYPGGNSPLHF
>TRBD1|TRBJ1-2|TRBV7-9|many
TGTGCCAGCAGCCGGACAGGCGGGAACTATGGCTACACCTTC
CASSRTGGNYGYTF
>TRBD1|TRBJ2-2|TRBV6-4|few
TGTGCCAGCAGTGACTCGGACAGGCGAATTACCGGGGAGCTGTTTTTT
CASSDSDRRITGELFF
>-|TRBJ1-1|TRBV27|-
TGTGCCAGCAGGGACGTTAACACTGAAGCTTTCTTT
CASRDVNTEAFF
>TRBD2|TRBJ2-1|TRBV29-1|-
TGCAGCGTTGAAGACCCCCCCTCTAGCGGGGGGAATGAGCAGTTCTTC
CSVEDPPSSGGNEQFF
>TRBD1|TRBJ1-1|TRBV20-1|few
TGCAGTGGGGGGACAGGGGGTCCTGAAGCTTTCTTT
CSGGTGGPEAFF